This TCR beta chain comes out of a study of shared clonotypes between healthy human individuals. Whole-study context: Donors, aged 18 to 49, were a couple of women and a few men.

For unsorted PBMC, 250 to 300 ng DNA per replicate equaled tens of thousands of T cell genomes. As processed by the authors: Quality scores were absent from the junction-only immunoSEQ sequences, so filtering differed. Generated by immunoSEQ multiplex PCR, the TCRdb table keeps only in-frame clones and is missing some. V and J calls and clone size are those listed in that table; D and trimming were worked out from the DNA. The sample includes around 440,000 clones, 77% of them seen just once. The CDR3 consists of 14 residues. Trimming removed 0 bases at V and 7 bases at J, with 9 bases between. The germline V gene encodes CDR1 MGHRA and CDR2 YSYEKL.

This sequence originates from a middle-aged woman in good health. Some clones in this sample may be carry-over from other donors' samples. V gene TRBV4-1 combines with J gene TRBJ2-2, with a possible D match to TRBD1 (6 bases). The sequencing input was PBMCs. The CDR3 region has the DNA TGCGCCAGCAGCCAAGAGGTCAGGGGCGGGGAGCTGTTTTTT. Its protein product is CASSQEVRGGELFF.